This TCR beta chain was identified during a study of coeliac disease. Study-level results: The authors judged this method unsuitable for unbiased gliadin-specific T cell detection.

Details on this clone: Its antigen remains unknown.

Libraries were prepared by immunoSEQ multiplex PCR; TCRdb keeps only in-frame clonotypes and omits some of them. In the table there are under 6,000 clones, approximately 75% of which are singletons. The CDR3 covers 12 residues. Germline values: CDR1 GTSNPN, CDR2 SVGIG (reference sequence). Between the trimmed V and J ends, which lost 5 bases and 4 bases, there was a span of 11 bases. This rearrangement joins TRBV30 to TRBJ1-1, with TRBD1 as a possible D gene (6 bases). The sequencing input was lamina propria lymphocytes from the gut. The source is a woman younger than 30 with active celiac disease. This CDR3 reads CAWDQGSTEAFF. CDR3 nucleotides: TGTGCCTGGGATCAGGGGAGCACTGAAGCTTTCTTT. The entire variable domain, with the rest obtained from reference TRBV30 and TRBJ1-1, is as follows: SQTIHQWPATLVQPVGSPLSLECTVEGTSNPNLYWYRQAAGRGLQLLFYSVGIGQISSEVPQNLSASRPQDRQFILSSKKLLLSDSGFYLCAWDQGSTEAFFGQGTRLTVV.